Below, 17 T cell receptor beta chains from the same sample are listed, as sequenced in a study of shared clonotypes between healthy human individuals. Method: immunoSEQ multiplex PCR; TCRdb's copy keeps in-frame clones and lacks some. This sample has about 2 million clones, with just under 95% found just once. CD8 cells classed as naive were CD45RO-negative and positively selected for CCR7, excluding terminally differentiated effector memory CD45RA+ cells. Sequencing was done on a sample of naive CD8+ T cells sorted from blood. The receptor source for this set is a man aged 18-30 years in good health.

This chain joins TRBV10-1 and TRBJ2-5; 8 bases align to TRBD1. The CDR3 has 17 residues. Germline values: CDR1 WNHNN, CDR2 SYGVQD (reference sequence). With V trimmed by 0 bases and J by 5 bases, 11 bases remained unmatched. CDR3 in amino acids: CASSESTGTGAGETQYF. The CDR3 DNA is TGCGCCAGCAGTGAGTCGACTGGGACAGGCGCGGGGGAGACCCAGTACTTC.

This chain uses TRBV6-5 with TRBJ1-1; 10 bases agree with TRBD1. Germline CDR1 reads MNHEY; CDR2 reads SVGAGI. The CDR3 contains 13 residues. J lost 7 bases, V lost 9 bases, and 8 bases had no gene match. CDR3 in DNA: TGTGCCAGTGCCGCCGGGACAGGGGTTGAAGCTTTCTTT. Its protein product is CASAAGTGVEAFF.

V usage is TRBV6-6 and J usage is TRBJ2-1; maybe TRBD1 (5 bases). V shed 0 bases and J shed 5 bases, with 14 bases lying between them. The germline gives CDR1 MNHNY, CDR2 SVGAGI (reference sequence). This CDR3 has 16 amino acids. CDR3: CASSYSVSGSHNEQFF. The CDR3 bases are TGTGCCAGCAGTTACTCGGTGTCAGGGTCACACAATGAGCAGTTCTTC.

The chain has TRBV7-2 and TRBJ2-1; 10 bases are shared with TRBD2. This CDR3 contains 17 residues. CDR1 is SGHTA and CDR2 is FQGNSA in the germline V gene. The junction had 11 bases not matched to a gene; V was cut back by 2 bases and J by 7 bases. CDR3 nucleotide sequence: TGTGCCAGCAGCTTATCCCAGCGGGAGGGCCGGTCGAATGAGCAGTTCTTC. It encodes CASSLSQREGRSNEQFF.

CDR3 nucleotide sequence: TGTGCCAGCAGGCCCTATCCACCTACAGGGACTTACGAGCAGTACTTC. This translates into CASRPYPPTGTYEQYF. The chain uses TRBV27 and TRBJ2-7; TRBD1 or TRBD2 may be the D gene (6 bases each). V gave up 6 bases and J gave up 4 bases, with 22 bases separating them. CDR1 is MNHEY, CDR2 SMNVEV, per germline (reference sequence). The CDR3 is 16 amino acids.

This chain links TRBV7-2 with TRBJ2-3, with 7 bases lining up with TRBD2. V dropped 5 bases and J dropped 8; count of bases not matched to a gene: 16. The length of the CDR3 is 16 residues. CDR1 is SGHTA and CDR2 is FQGNSA in the germline V gene. CDR3: CASSPTGGEGWATQYF. CDR3 coding DNA: TGTGCCAGCAGCCCGACTGGCGGGGAGGGGTGGGCTACGCAGTATTTT.

The chain recombines TRBV9 with TRBJ2-5; the D gene could be TRBD1 or TRBD2 (5 bases each). The V gene's germline CDR1 is SGDLS and CDR2 YYNGEE. V was pared by 4 bases and J by 5 bases, with 9 bases between. The CDR3 consists of 12 residues. DNA for the CDR3: TGTGCCAGCAGCACCGAGGGGGAGACCCAGTACTTC. It is translated as CASSTEGETQYF.

J is TRBJ2-5 and V is TRBV11-2, with TRBD2 identical over 11 bases. The CDR3 covers 14 residues. V gave up 3 bases and J gave up 5 bases; unmatched junction bases: 2. Looked up from germline, CDR1 is SGHAT and CDR2 is FQNNGV. The CDR3 DNA is TGTGCCAGCAGCTTTTGGACTAGCGGGGAGACCCAGTACTTC. This encodes CASSFWTSGETQYF.

This clone was recorded once. Other DNA sequences in the same sample also yield this CDR3. The chain carries TRBV28 and TRBJ2-7; TRBD1 aligns across 7 bases. This CDR3 region has 14 residues. J lost 6 bases, V lost 3 bases, and 8 bases had no gene match. The germline gives CDR1 MDHEN, CDR2 SYDVKM. The CDR3 nucleotides are TGTGCCAGCAGTTTGTCAGGGGGAAACCTCGAGCAGTACTTC. The encoded protein is CASSLSGGNLEQYF.

The sample holds one count of this clone. The chain employs TRBV6-1 and TRBJ2-3, with D unclear. The CDR3 runs to 13 residues. V gave up 3 bases and J gave up 2 bases, with 6 bases separating them. Germline values: CDR1 MNHNS, CDR2 SASEGT. CDR3 nucleotide sequence: TGTGCCAGCAGTGAGATAGTCACAGATACGCAGTATTTT. The encoded protein is CASSEIVTDTQYF.

The rearrangement uses TRBV7-9 and TRBJ2-7, with unresolved D. The CDR3 contains 13 residues. Germline CDR1 SEHNR, CDR2 FQNEAQ (reference sequence). V was pared by 5 bases and J by 3 bases, with 11 bases between. The CDR3 protein is CASSPPPYYEQYF. CDR3 DNA: TGTGCCAGCAGCCCCCCGCCTTACTACGAGCAGTACTTC.

The chain couples TRBV10-1 to TRBJ2-7; TRBD1 agrees at 7 bases. The V and J ends lost 4 bases and 5 bases, in that order; junction bases with no gene match: 5. CDR1 is WNHNN and CDR2 is SYGVQD in the germline V gene (reference sequence). This CDR3 contains 13 residues. CDR3 residues: CASSGQGSHEQYF. The CDR3 DNA is TGCGCCAGCAGTGGACAGGGAAGCCACGAGCAGTACTTC.

V and J are TRBV30 and TRBJ2-3; TRBD2 aligns across 9 bases. The CDR3 is made up of 14 amino acids. V dropped 2 bases and J dropped 2; count of bases not matched to a gene: 2. CDR1 is GTSNPN, CDR2 SVGIG, per germline (reference sequence). In DNA form, the CDR3 reads TGTGCCTGGAGTCTAGCGGGGCCCACAGATACGCAGTATTTT. This translates into CAWSLAGPTDTQYF.

There are a few counts of this clone. This chain links TRBV2 with TRBJ1-2, with 8 bases lining up with TRBD1. Trimming removed 6 bases from V and 7 bases from J; junction bases left unmatched: 10. The germline CDR1 and CDR2 sequences are SNHLY and FYNNEI. This CDR3 spans 14 amino acids. The CDR3 spells CASSAEDRVGGYTF. The CDR3 DNA reads TGTGCCAGCAGCGCTGAGGACAGGGTAGGTGGCTACACCTTC.

V gene TRBV29-1 combines with J gene TRBJ2-3, with TRBD2 matching over 10 bases. Trimming took 7 bases from V and 1 from J; bases not matched to a gene: 17. Germline V gene lookup returns CDR1 SQVTM and CDR2 ANQGSEA. CDR3 length: 18 amino acids. CDR3 in amino acids: CSALVAAGGPRGTDTQYF. DNA for the CDR3: TGCAGCGCCCTCGTCGCAGCGGGAGGGCCGCGGGGCACAGATACGCAGTATTTT.

The chain uses TRBV4-1 and TRBJ2-7; D might be TRBD1 (5 bases). Trimming pared 3 bases from V and 4 bases from J, leaving 13 bases between. This CDR3 region has 14 residues. The germline V gene has CDR1 MGHRA and CDR2 YSYEKL. Written as DNA, the CDR3 is TGCGCCAGCAGCCACCGACAGTCCGGGTACGAGCAGTACTTC. It encodes CASSHRQSGYEQYF.

V usage is TRBV6-5 and J usage is TRBJ1-5; D remains unclear. V was shortened by 2 bases and J by 7 bases, with 12 bases between the two germline ends. The CDR3 is 14 amino acids. Per germline, CDR1 MNHEY and CDR2 SVGAGI. The CDR3 bases are TGTGCCAGCAGTTACGCCGAGGGTTGGCAGCCCCAGCATTTT. Translated: CASSYAEGWQPQHF.